The clone carrying this TCR beta chain was seen a few times. The data belong to a study of shared clonotypes between healthy human individuals. This CDR3 is built from 12 residues. V was pared by 4 bases and J by 8 bases, with 14 bases between. CDR1 and CDR2 from the germline V gene are GTSNPN and SVGIG (reference sequence). The repertoire was sequenced with immunoSEQ multiplex PCR; TCRdb's copy has only in-frame clones and lacks some. The table has about 1 million clones, 65% to 75% seen once. This sequence originates from a man between 18 and 35 years old in good health. The sample comprised memory CD4+ T cells sorted from blood. Subset specified: CD45RA-negative fraction. The V and J genes are TRBV30 and TRBJ1-1; D ambiguous. CDR3 region: CAWISWGVEAFF. CDR3 bases: TGTGCCTGGATATCTTGGGGAGTGGAAGCTTTCTTT. The complete variable domain, with remaining parts taken from reference TRBV30 and TRBJ1-1, reads SQTIHQWPATLVQPVGSPLSLECTVEGTSNPNLYWYRQAAGRGLQLLFYSVGIGQISSEVPQNLSASRPQDRQFILSSKKLLLSDSGFYLCAWISWGVEAFFGQGTRLTVV.